The 19 T cell receptor beta chains presented below share a single source sample, sequenced in a study of CD8 T cells in ankylosing spondylitis. One entry per CDR3 protein, called by TCRdb with MiXCR from the 5' RACE reads. Here the sample spans 330,000 or so distinct CDR3 sequences, under 8.5% being singletons. For these receptors, no antigen is known. Notes on the study in general: In ankylosing spondylitis blood, a motif of eight highly homologous TCR beta variants appeared characteristic.

The sample was blood, either unsorted or a sorted T cell fraction (not recorded which). The source is a male donor with ankylosing spondylitis.

This clonotype was seen a few times. The chain couples TRBV30 to TRBJ1-5, with no clear D. Looked up from germline, CDR1 is GTSNPN and CDR2 is SVGIG (reference sequence). The CDR3 covers 12 residues. The germline V and J ends were trimmed by 2 bases and 8 bases, with 10 bases remaining between them. DNA of the CDR3: TGTGCCTGGAGTCGATCCGGTGAGCCCCAGCATTTT. This gives the protein CAWSRSGEPQHF.

This rearrangement joins TRBV28 to TRBJ2-2, with D possibly matching TRBD1 (6 bases). Germline V gene sequence: CDR1 MDHEN, CDR2 SYDVKM. The V and J ends lost 2 bases and 5 bases respectively, with 12 bases between them. The CDR3 has 15 amino acids. The CDR3 nucleotides read TGTGCCAGCAGTTTACCCAGGGGTCCTACCGGGGAGCTGTTTTTT. Protein: CASSLPRGPTGELFF.

Ten or more counts support this clonotype. V is TRBV12-3 or TRBV12-4 and J is TRBJ1-3; the match to TRBD1 covers 7 bases. The CDR3 is 14 residues long. Trimming took 6 bases from V and 6 from J; bases not matched to a gene: 8. Written as DNA, the CDR3 is TGTGCCAGCAGACAGGGGACTGCCGTAAACACCATATATTTT. It translates to CASRQGTAVNTIYF.

This clonotype was recorded a few times. The rearrangement joins TRBV28 to TRBJ2-1; the match to TRBD1 covers 9 bases. This CDR3 region has 14 residues. In germline, CDR1 is MDHEN, CDR2 SYDVKM. Trimming cost V 7 bases and J 2 bases; bases outside gene matches: 3. The CDR3 DNA follows: TGTGCCAGCAAAACAGGGGGCCCCTACAATGAGCAGTTCTTC. The encoded protein is CASKTGGPYNEQFF.

This clonotype came up a few times. This sequence joins TRBV28 and TRBJ2-2; a weak D match, TRBD2 (7 bases). Trimming shortened V by 8 bases and J by 5 bases, and 12 bases separated the two germline ends. The CDR3 covers 13 residues. Germline CDR1 and CDR2: MDHEN and SYDVKM. The CDR3 loop reads CASGRGATGELFF. The CDR3 nucleotides read TGTGCCAGCGGTCGGGGGGCAACCGGGGAGCTGTTTTTT.

The J gene is TRBJ2-7, the V gene TRBV10-3; TRBD2 aligns across 11 bases. The germline CDR1 and CDR2 sequences are ENHRY and SYGVKD. The CDR3 length is 14 residues. J was trimmed by 4 bases and V by 4 bases; bases with no gene match: 3. The CDR3: CAISAGTSGYEQYF. The DNA for the CDR3 is TGTGCCATCAGTGCCGGGACTAGCGGATACGAGCAGTACTTC.

The sample holds a few counts of this clonotype. The V call is TRBV20-1, the J call TRBJ2-3; 10 bases are shared with TRBD1. CDR1 is DFQATT and CDR2 is SNEGSKA in the germline V gene (reference sequence). This CDR3 is 14 amino acids long. With 8 bases clipped from V and 2 bases from J, the junction kept 7 bases outside the gene matches. The CDR3 region has the DNA TGCAGTACACCGGGACAGGGGAACACAGATACGCAGTATTTT. Amino acids: CSTPGQGNTDTQYF.

There are a few counts of this clonotype. The chain combines TRBV11-2 with TRBJ2-1; 13 bases map to TRBD2. V lost 6 bases and J lost 2; bases outside the gene matches: 7. CDR1 and CDR2 (germline): SGHAT, FQNNGV. The CDR3 spans 17 residues. CDR3 nucleotides: TGTGCCAGCAGACCGACTAGCGGGAGGTTTCCCTACAATGAGCAGTTCTTC. Translated: CASRPTSGRFPYNEQFF.

This clonotype was detected many times. The chain couples TRBV12-3 or TRBV12-4 to TRBJ2-5; D is ambiguous. V was cut by 6 bases and J by 5 bases, with 7 bases left in between. This CDR3 is built from 11 residues. CDR3: CASRQSETQYF. The CDR3 DNA sequence: TGTGCCAGCAGGCAATCGGAGACCCAGTACTTC.

The V and J genes are TRBV29-1 and TRBJ2-3, with 8 positions matching TRBD2. The V segment lost 8 bases and the J segment 4 bases; nucleotides outside the gene matches: 5. Germline V gene lookup returns CDR1 SQVTM and CDR2 ANQGSEA. The CDR3 has 12 residues. CDR3 coding DNA: TGCAGCCCTCAGCGGGAGTCAGATACGCAGTATTTT. Translated: CSPQRESDTQYF.

This clonotype has at least ten counts. The genes are TRBV5-1 and TRBJ2-7; D tentatively reads TRBD1 or TRBD2 (5 bases each). There are 14 residues in the CDR3. Germline CDR1 reads SGHRS; CDR2 reads YFSETQ. Trimming cost V 2 bases and J 2 bases, with 11 bases left between them. The CDR3 DNA reads as TGCGCCAGCAGCTTTACCGGGACCACCTACGAGCAGTACTTC. Its protein is CASSFTGTTYEQYF.

This clonotype was counted at least ten times. This chain uses TRBV3-1 with TRBJ1-5, with D tentatively TRBD1 (6 bases). Germline-derived CDR1 and CDR2 are LGHDT and YNNKEL (reference sequence). V shed 1 base and J shed 4 bases, with 14 bases lying between them. CDR3 length equals 16 residues. CDR3 sequence (DNA): TGTGCCAGCAGCCAAGCCGGCCAGGGGCGTAATCAGCCCCAGCATTTT. It yields the protein CASSQAGQGRNQPQHF.

The chain employs TRBV7-3 and TRBJ2-1, with D perhaps matching TRBD2 (6 bases). V lost 3 bases, J lost 9 bases, and 18 bases lay in between. The CDR3 covers 15 residues. CDR1 is SGHTA and CDR2 is FQGTGA in the germline V gene. The CDR3 loop is CASSFTSTTLVEQFF. The CDR3 DNA reads TGTGCCAGCAGCTTCACTAGCACCACCTTGGTTGAGCAGTTCTTC.

This clonotype was seen ten or more times. The chain employs TRBV27 and TRBJ2-3; D gene ambiguous. The V end was cut by 0 bases, the J end by 2 bases, with 6 bases between. CDR1 and CDR2 from the germline V gene are MNHEY and SMNVEV (reference sequence). This CDR3 is 14 amino acids long. In nucleotides, the CDR3 is TGTGCCAGCAGTTTATCGGCAGTCACAGATACGCAGTATTTT. Translation gives CASSLSAVTDTQYF.

This clonotype was detected a few times. The rearrangement uses TRBV27 and TRBJ2-1; TRBD1 might be the D (6 bases). CDR1 is MNHEY, CDR2 SMNVEV, per germline (reference sequence). The V end was cut by 7 bases, the J end by 1 base, with 17 bases between. The CDR3 spans 16 residues. The CDR3 DNA is TGTGCCAGCACACTATACAGGGACGCGTCCTACAATGAGCAGTTCTTC. Its protein product is CASTLYRDASYNEQFF.

The chain carries TRBV18 and TRBJ2-7; 9 bases map to TRBD2. Germline values: CDR1 KGHSH, CDR2 LQKENI. Trimming cost V 2 bases and J 2 bases; bases outside gene matches: 1. The CDR3 covers 14 residues. CDR3 region: CASSPAGGPYEQYF. The CDR3 DNA is TGTGCCAGCTCACCAGCGGGAGGGCCCTACGAGCAGTACTTC.

J is TRBJ2-5 and V is TRBV27; D gene ambiguous. CDR1 is MNHEY, CDR2 SMNVEV, per germline (reference sequence). V was clipped by 6 bases and J by 7 bases, with 15 bases between them. This CDR3 has 13 residues. CDR3 coding DNA: TGTGCCAGCAGGATAAGTTACGTCGGGACCCAGTACTTC. As protein: CASRISYVGTQYF.

Only a few counts were recorded for this clonotype. The rearrangement joins TRBV5-5 to TRBJ2-1; D possibly corresponds to TRBD2 (5 bases). CDR1 and CDR2 from the germline V gene are SGHKS and YYEKEE (reference sequence). V lost 4 bases and J 0 bases, leaving 14 bases between the germline ends. CDR3 length: 16 residues. The CDR3, as DNA: TGTGCCAGCAGCCTCCTTAGCGAGAGCTCCTACAATGAGCAGTTCTTC. Translating gives CASSLLSESSYNEQFF.

The CDR3 DNA reads as TGTGCCAGCCGCAACGGACTAGCGGAGACCTACGAGCAGTACTTC. Residues: CASRNGLAETYEQYF. V usage is TRBV7-2 and J usage is TRBJ2-7; 10 nucleotides agree with TRBD2. CDR1 SGHTA and CDR2 FQGNSA come from the germline V gene. J lost 2 bases, V lost 8 bases, and 9 bases had no gene match. CDR3 length: 15 amino acids.